These 8 T cell receptor beta chains share one sample of origin, sequenced in a study of blood T cells in healthy people across ages. A second PCR of roughly 7 to 11 cycles used a sample-barcoded 5' primer and a J-beta primer mix. Via MiXCR, TCRdb re-called the 5' RACE reads, giving one row per CDR3 protein. The sample has about 640,000 distinct CDR3 sequences; around 54% are singletons. The sample consisted of blood. The receptor source for this set is a man between 60 and 70 years old in good health.

Details on this clonotype: One end of the junction does not line up with germline, which may come from a read error. The genes are TRBV6-5 and TRBJ2-1; tentative D call: TRBD2 (6 bases). The CDR3 has 15 amino acids. Germline V gene sequence: CDR1 MNHEY, CDR2 SVGAGI. CDR3 amino acids: CAGSRLTRSRETQFF. The CDR3 DNA reads TGTGCCGGCAGTCGACTGACTAGGAGCAGAGAGACCCAGTTCTTC.

In nucleotides, the CDR3 is TGCAGTGCTAGCCGGGCCGGCTACGAGCAGTACTTC. Its translation: CSASRAGYEQYF. The chain links TRBV20-1 to TRBJ2-4; unclear D gene. The DNA matches TRBJ2-7 better at its end, which makes the J call doubtful. This CDR3 is 12 amino acids long. CDR1 is DFQATT and CDR2 is SNEGSKA in the germline V gene (reference sequence).

The CDR3 DNA follows: TGTGCCAGCAGTTACCGACAGGGTAGGAAGACCCAGTACTTC. Translating gives CASSYRQGRKTQYF. The V gene is TRBV6-2 or TRBV6-3, the J gene TRBJ2-7, with 7 bases matching TRBD1. The better agreement between TRBJ2-5 and the DNA end casts doubt on the J call. The CDR3 consists of 14 residues. CDR1 and CDR2 from the germline V gene are MNHEY and SVGEGT.

The J gene is TRBJ2-3, the V gene TRBV20-1; 7 nucleotides match TRBD1. Germline V gives CDR1 DFQATT, CDR2 SNEGSKA (reference sequence). This CDR3 has 14 amino acids. V was pared by 4 bases and J by 6 bases, with 10 bases of the junction left unmatched. CDR3 bases: TGCAGTGCTAACCCGGGGACAGTGATGGATACGCAGTATTTT. The encoded protein is CSANPGTVMDTQYF.

The V gene is TRBV3-1, the J gene TRBJ1-5; D unclear. Trimming shortened V by 2 bases and J by 7 bases, and 9 bases separated the two germline ends. CDR1 is LGHDT and CDR2 is YNNKEL in the germline V gene (reference sequence). The length of the CDR3 is 13 residues. The CDR3 DNA reads TGTGCCAGCAGCCAATCTGACGAACAGCCCCAGCATTTT. Protein product: CASSQSDEQPQHF.

The rearrangement links TRBV24-1 to TRBJ1-2; 8 bases map to TRBD1. Losses at the gene ends were 5 bases for V and 8 bases for J; bases not matched to a gene: 6. The V gene's germline CDR1 is KGHDR and CDR2 SFDVKD. CDR3 length: 13 residues. The CDR3 region has the DNA TGTGCCACCAGTGGTTCAGGGGGCGGAGGCTACACCTTC. It translates to CATSGSGGGGYTF.

This chain joins TRBV7-9 and TRBJ2-7; no clear D. Germline CDR1 reads SEHNR; CDR2 reads FQNEAQ (reference sequence). The ends were cut back, 2 bases at V and 7 bases at J, with 9 bases in the middle. The length of the CDR3 is 12 residues. The DNA of the CDR3 is TGTGCCAGCAGCTTATCCCACAATGAGCAGTACTTC. Residues: CASSLSHNEQYF.

The CDR3 sequence: CASSLHGQGRETQYF. Written as DNA, the CDR3 is TGTGCCAGCAGCTTACACGGACAGGGCCGTGAGACCCAGTACTTC. This chain joins TRBV7-9 and TRBJ2-5; 8 bases map to TRBD1. The germline V gene encodes CDR1 SEHNR and CDR2 FQNEAQ (reference sequence). The CDR3 has 15 amino acids. J gave up 5 bases and V 2 bases, and 7 bases lay outside the gene matches.